The clone carrying this T cell receptor beta chain occurred a few times. This entry belongs to a study of regulatory T cells in long-lasting Graves disease. Time point here: persistent/refractory GD, antithyroid drugs over 5 years with positive TRAb. With RNA extracted from PBMCs as input, the TCR library was made. iRepertoire HTBI primers and Arm-PCR of CDR3 regions built TCR beta libraries. TCRdb reprocessed the multiplex PCR reads via MiXCR and lists one record per CDR3 protein. In the table there are more than 650,000 distinct CDR3 sequences, 30% of which are singletons. CDR1 and CDR2 from the germline V gene are MNHEY and SVGAGI. CDR3 length: 14 residues. Trimming cost V 2 bases and J 4 bases, with 11 bases left between them.

The receptor was isolated from a female donor with Graves disease. Material: peripheral blood mononuclear cells (PBMCs), obtained when the disease was refractory, from a patient treated with antithyroid drugs. The chain joins TRBV6-5 to TRBJ1-2, with D possibly being TRBD1 (6 bases). CDR3 sequence (DNA): TGTGCCAGCAGTTACCGAGGACAGAGCTATGGCTACACCTTC. Translation: CASSYRGQSYGYTF.